The 30 T cell receptor beta chains reported below all come from one sample, sequenced in a study of shared clonotypes between healthy human individuals. The method was immunoSEQ multiplex PCR; TCRdb's version includes in-frame clones alone and lacks a portion of them. The table includes under 600,000 clones, approximately 97% detected once. Sequenced material: naive CD4+ T cells sorted from blood. Subset denoted: CD45RA+ positively selected. The origin of the receptors is a woman aged 30 to 39 in good health.

CDR3 amino acids: CASSLFDRDGNIQYF. CDR3 in DNA: TGTGCCAGCAGCTTATTTGATAGGGATGGAAACATTCAGTACTTC. The chain has TRBV5-6 and TRBJ2-4; D not resolved. Trimming took off 2 bases at V and 6 bases at J, with 15 bases between the two ends. Germline lookup yields CDR1 SGHDT and CDR2 YYEEEE. CDR3 size: 15 residues.

This clone was recorded once. This sample also contains other DNA sequences that code for the same CDR3. V gene TRBV5-1 combines with J gene TRBJ1-1; 7 bases map to TRBD1. CDR3 length: 14 residues. The germline CDR1 and CDR2 sequences are SGHRS and YFSETQ. J was trimmed by 4 bases and V by 0 bases; bases with no gene match: 3. This CDR3 is CASSLAGGATEAFF. The CDR3, as DNA: TGCGCCAGCAGCTTGGCAGGGGGGGCCACTGAAGCTTTCTTT.

This rearrangement joins TRBV28 to TRBJ2-1; maybe TRBD1 (8 bases). Germline V CDR1 and CDR2: MDHEN, SYDVKM. The V gene lost 6 bases and the J gene lost 4 bases, with 22 bases spanning the gap. The CDR3 sequence is 17 residues long. The CDR3 is CASSFPRGDRIYNEQFF. For the CDR3, the DNA is TGTGCCAGCAGCTTCCCCCGGGGGGACAGGATATACAATGAGCAGTTCTTC. The full variable domain, in which reference TRBV28 and TRBJ2-1 provide the parts outside the CDR3, is DVKVTQSSRYLVKRTGEKVFLECVQDMDHENMFWYRQDPGLGLRLIYFSYDVKMKEKGDIPEGYSVSREKKERFSLILESASTNQTSMYLCASSFPRGDRIYNEQFFGPGTRLTVL.

Comments on this clone: This CDR3 is also generated by other DNA sequences in the sample. The chain links TRBV18 to TRBJ2-7; the match to TRBD1 covers 7 bases. V shed 3 bases and J 3 bases; nucleotides not matched to a gene: 5. This CDR3 is built from 14 residues. Germline CDR1 is KGHSH and CDR2 is LQKENI. CDR3 sequence (DNA): TGTGCCAGCTCACCGGGACAGTCATTCTACGAGCAGTACTTC. Amino acid sequence: CASSPGQSFYEQYF.

The chain uses TRBV5-1 and TRBJ2-2; the D gene is possibly TRBD2 (6 bases). V was clipped by 0 bases and J by 3 bases, with 18 bases between them. Looked up from germline, CDR1 is SGHRS and CDR2 is YFSETQ. The CDR3 is 18 residues long. In DNA form, the CDR3 reads TGCGCCAGCAGCTTGGCTGGGGGGTCAAGCAAATACACCGGGGAGCTGTTTTTT. Protein sequence: CASSLAGGSSKYTGELFF.

The sample holds a few counts of this clone. The chain uses TRBV15 and TRBJ1-2; possible D gene TRBD1, 5 bases. The V gene's germline CDR1 is LNHNV and CDR2 YYDKDF (reference sequence). The CDR3 spans 13 residues. V lost 1 base to trimming and J lost 2 bases, with 5 bases between them. CDR3 protein: CATSRGGNYGYTF. In nucleotides, the CDR3 is TGTGCCACCAGCAGAGGGGGGAACTATGGCTACACCTTC.

The chain links TRBV28 to TRBJ2-7, with D unresolved. Per the germline V gene, CDR1 is MDHEN and CDR2 is SYDVKM. Trimming stripped 2 bases from V and 3 bases from J, with 14 bases between. The CDR3 runs 15 residues. The CDR3 reads CASSLPGSLVYEQYF. CDR3 bases: TGTGCCAGCAGTTTACCCGGCTCCCTTGTCTACGAGCAGTACTTC.

This sequence joins TRBV18 and TRBJ2-2, with a weak D call TRBD1 (5 bases). This CDR3 spans 18 amino acids. The V and J ends lost 1 base and 5 bases respectively, with 20 bases between them. Per germline, CDR1 KGHSH and CDR2 LQKENI. The CDR3 nucleotides are TGTGCCAGCTCACCACAAGAGCAGGGCTCCTCAGCGACCGGGGAGCTGTTTTTT. Residues: CASSPQEQGSSATGELFF.

As for this clone: This sample includes further DNA sequences coding for the same CDR3. The chain joins TRBV18 to TRBJ1-1; possibly TRBD1 for D (5 bases). Between the trimmed V and J ends, which lost 3 bases and 1 base, there was a span of 9 bases. In germline, CDR1 is KGHSH, CDR2 LQKENI. This CDR3 comprises 14 residues. The CDR3 loop is CASSPRTGNTEAFF. The CDR3 coding sequence is TGTGCCAGCTCACCTCGAACAGGGAACACTGAAGCTTTCTTT.

On this clone: This specimen includes other DNA sequences encoding the same CDR3. The J gene is TRBJ2-3, the V gene TRBV5-1, with D hard to call. The germline gives CDR1 SGHRS, CDR2 YFSETQ. CDR3 size: 12 residues. V was pared by 4 bases and J by 0 bases, with 3 bases between. The CDR3 bases are TGCGCCAGCAGCCCTAGCACAGATACGCAGTATTTT. The encoded protein is CASSPSTDTQYF.

The CDR3, as DNA: TGTGCCTGGAGTCTAGGGGGTGAGCAGTTCTTC. Translation: CAWSLGGEQFF. The rearrangement joins TRBV30 to TRBJ2-1; possible D gene TRBD1, 6 bases. With 2 bases removed from V and 9 bases from J, the gap between germline ends came to 8 bases. This CDR3 comprises 11 residues. Germline loops: CDR1 GTSNPN, CDR2 SVGIG (reference sequence).

The chain links TRBV19 to TRBJ2-3; 9 bases are a match to TRBD2. The CDR3 covers 17 residues. With 4 bases clipped from V and 4 bases from J, the junction kept 12 bases outside the gene matches. Germline values: CDR1 LNHDA, CDR2 SQIVND (reference sequence). The CDR3 loop is CASSTPPLAGLPDTQYF. The CDR3 coding sequence is TGTGCCAGTAGTACGCCCCCCCTAGCGGGATTACCAGATACGCAGTATTTT.

This sequence joins TRBV7-9 and TRBJ2-3; possible D gene TRBD2, 6 bases. CDR3 length equals 14 residues. Looked up from germline, CDR1 is SEHNR and CDR2 is FQNEAQ (reference sequence). V lost 8 bases to trimming and J lost 2 bases, with 14 bases between them. The CDR3 sequence: CASGDGRDTDTQYF. The CDR3 DNA sequence: TGTGCCAGCGGGGACGGGAGAGACACAGATACGCAGTATTTT. Complete variable domain (other parts from reference TRBV7-9 and TRBJ2-3): DTGVSQNPRHKITKRGQNVTFRCDPISEHNRLYWYRQTLGQGPEFLTYFQNEAQLEKSRLLSDRFSAERPKGSFSTLEIQRTEQGDSAMYLCASGDGRDTDTQYFGPGTRLTVL.

J is TRBJ2-2 and V is TRBV27; 11 bases align to TRBD2. The ends lost 6 bases at V and 7 bases at J; junction bases unmatched: 7. Germline V lookup: CDR1 MNHEY, CDR2 SMNVEV (reference sequence). The CDR3 sequence is 15 residues long. For the CDR3, the DNA is TGTGCCAGCAGGGGGACTAGCGGAAATCGCGGGGAGCTGTTTTTT. Residues: CASRGTSGNRGELFF.

The genes are TRBV19 and TRBJ1-2, with D possibly TRBD1 on 6 matching bases. Germline V gives CDR1 LNHDA, CDR2 SQIVND (reference sequence). V was cut by 7 bases and J by 2 bases, with 11 bases left in between. This CDR3 contains 13 residues. The CDR3 DNA reads as TGTGCCAGTACAGTCACAGGGAACTATGGCTACACCTTC. It is translated as CASTVTGNYGYTF.

J is TRBJ2-5 and V is TRBV11-1; D is perhaps TRBD1 or TRBD2 (6 bases each). V gave up 2 bases and J gave up 5 bases, with 12 bases separating them. CDR1 is SGHAT, CDR2 FQDESV, per germline (reference sequence). This CDR3 region has 14 residues. DNA for the CDR3: TGTGCCAGCAGCTTAAGCGGAGGGGGGGAGACCCAGTACTTC. It specifies CASSLSGGGETQYF.

CDR3 in DNA: TGTGCCAGCACAAGAAGGGGGGGCACAGATACGCAGTATTTT. It codes for CASTRRGGTDTQYF. This rearrangement joins TRBV2 to TRBJ2-3; D might be TRBD1 or TRBD2, each matching 6 bases. Trimming took off 7 bases at V and 1 base at J, with 12 bases between the two ends. The CDR3 sequence is 14 residues long. CDR1 is SNHLY and CDR2 is FYNNEI in the germline V gene.

As for this clone: Given the absence of the conserved phenylalanine or tryptophan at the CDR3 end, a read error is likely. No DNA is shown, since the ends of the CDR3 on it are uncertain; the CDR3 is the one TCRdb lists. The chain combines TRBV28 with TRBJ2-3; the table calls TRBD1, which could not be checked here. The CDR3 sequence runs 13 residues, both termini included. The V gene's germline CDR1 is MDHEN and CDR2 SYDVKM. This CDR3 reads CASRTKGPGQGSL.

The J gene is TRBJ2-1, the V gene TRBV4-1; 7 nucleotides line up with TRBD2. V trimming: 5 bases; J trimming: 4 bases; junction bases outside the gene matches: 11. Germline V CDR1 and CDR2: MGHRA, YSYEKL. The CDR3 is 16 amino acids. CDR3 region: CASSSSPGTNYNEQFF. The DNA of the CDR3 is TGCGCCAGCAGCTCTTCTCCCGGGACTAATTACAATGAGCAGTTCTTC.

The chain employs TRBV13 and TRBJ2-1; TRBD2 matches at 13 bases. V was clipped by 5 bases and J by 7 bases; unmatched bases: 2. The CDR3 sequence is 14 residues long. Per germline, CDR1 PRHDT and CDR2 FYEKMQ (reference sequence). The CDR3 DNA reads as TGTGCCAGCAGCAAGGGACTAGCGGGAAATGAGCAGTTCTTC. Amino acids: CASSKGLAGNEQFF.

The genes are TRBV5-1 and TRBJ2-1, with 14 bases matching TRBD2. After removal of 7 bases from V and 9 bases from J, the junction contained 12 bases not matched to a gene. CDR1 is SGHRS, CDR2 YFSETQ, per germline. There are 16 residues in the CDR3. CDR3 sequence: CASASTGLAGASEQFF. In nucleotides, the CDR3 is TGCGCCAGCGCGAGCACGGGACTAGCGGGAGCAAGTGAGCAGTTCTTC.

The chain is built from TRBV6-6 and TRBJ2-7; 13 bases map to TRBD2. V lost 6 bases and J lost 3; bases outside the gene matches: 5. Germline V gene sequence: CDR1 MNHNY, CDR2 SVGAGI (reference sequence). The CDR3 totals 15 residues. CDR3 protein: CASRERTSGGYEQYF. CDR3 DNA sequence: TGTGCCAGCAGGGAAAGGACTAGCGGGGGCTACGAGCAGTACTTC.

The chain recombines TRBV7-2 with TRBJ1-3; no reliable D call. The CDR3 is 14 residues long. Germline values: CDR1 SGHTA, CDR2 FQGNSA. Trimming stripped 5 bases from V and 2 bases from J, with 10 bases between. The CDR3 DNA follows: TGTGCCAGCAGCCCCCGGATAGCTGGAAACACCATATATTTT. Its protein is CASSPRIAGNTIYF.

The rearrangement joins TRBV25-1 to TRBJ2-5; D not certain. TRBJ2-7 matches the DNA end more closely, so the J call is doubtful. Looked up from germline, CDR1 is MGHDK and CDR2 is SYGVNS. The CDR3 contains 13 residues. This CDR3 is CASRPSLPGEQYF. The CDR3 nucleotides read TGTGCCAGCAGGCCTTCACTGCCGGGCGAGCAGTACTTC.

This clone showed up just once. V and J are TRBV29-1 and TRBJ2-3, with 7 bases identical to TRBD2. This CDR3 spans 14 amino acids. Germline lookup yields CDR1 SQVTM and CDR2 ANQGSEA. J lost 4 bases, V lost 7 bases, and 11 bases had no gene match. The CDR3 spells CSGEAGTQPDTQYF. CDR3 nucleotides: TGCAGCGGCGAAGCGGGAACCCAGCCAGATACGCAGTATTTT.

The chain links TRBV6-1 to TRBJ2-1; 10 positions agree with TRBD2. Per the germline V gene, CDR1 is MNHNS and CDR2 is SASEGT. The CDR3 extends over 14 amino acids. J gave up 2 bases and V 10 bases, and 5 bases lay outside the gene matches. In DNA, the CDR3 is TGTGCCACCAAAGCGGGAGGGGCCTACAATGAGCAGTTCTTC. Encoded protein: CATKAGGAYNEQFF.

The rearrangement joins TRBV27 to TRBJ2-3; D is uncertain. The V gene lost 1 base and the J gene lost 6 bases, with 11 bases spanning the gap. From germline, CDR1 is MNHEY and CDR2 SMNVEV (reference sequence). CDR3 length: 14 residues. This chain's CDR3 is CASSLWLAGDTQYF. CDR3 nucleotides: TGTGCCAGCAGTTTATGGTTAGCCGGGGATACGCAGTATTTT.

V is TRBV7-9 and J is TRBJ1-2; 7 positions match TRBD1. The CDR3 consists of 11 residues. Germline assignment: CDR1 SEHNR and CDR2 FQNEAQ (reference sequence). V lost 7 bases to trimming and J lost 6 bases; unmatched junction nucleotides: 2. The CDR3 nucleotides are TGTGCCAGCAACAGGGGTGATGGCTACACCTTC. Its protein is CASNRGDGYTF.

The chain is built from TRBV11-2 and TRBJ1-1; 9 bases map to TRBD1. Germline loops: CDR1 SGHAT, CDR2 FQNNGV. This CDR3 region has 17 residues. V shed 10 bases, J shed 5 bases, and the junction held 20 bases outside the gene matches. DNA of the CDR3: TGTGCCATCATGAAAATAAGGGGGACAGGGAGCGTGACTGAAGCTTTCTTT. Translated: CAIMKIRGTGSVTEAFF.

V is TRBV2 and J is TRBJ1-6, with D unresolved. V shed 5 bases and J shed 5 bases, with 10 bases lying between them. The germline CDR1 and CDR2 sequences are SNHLY and FYNNEI. The length of the CDR3 is 14 residues. The CDR3 region has the DNA TGTGCCAGCAGTACAGACGGGAATAATTCACCCCTCCACTTT. This sequence encodes CASSTDGNNSPLHF. Filled out from reference TRBV2 and TRBJ1-6, the complete variable domain reads EPEVTQTPSHQVTQMGQEVILRCVPISNHLYFYWYRQILGQKVEFLVSFYNNEISEKSEIFDDQFSVERPDGSNFTLKIRSTKLEDSAMYFCASSTDGNNSPLHFGNGTRLTVT.